The T cell receptor beta chain described here comes from a study of molecular identifiers for immune sequencing clone quantification. Overall study: Replicates partitioned RNA from approximately 22,000 or 94,000 naive CD8 cells into five parts, sequencing four. The study, taken as a whole, reports: More than 97% of effector molecules, versus under 1% of naive-cell molecules, belonged to clones above 20 RNA copies.

TCRdb called the PCR reads again in MiXCR, with one record for every CDR3 protein. This sample has about 40,000 distinct CDR3 sequences, with 15% to 20% found just once. The CD8+CD4-CCR7+CD45RA+ phenotype defined the sorted naive CD8 T cells. This clonotype was picked up many times. Its target is unknown. CDR1 SEHNR and CDR2 FQNEAQ come from the germline V gene (reference sequence). The CDR3 covers 13 residues. V shed 3 bases and J shed 2 bases, with 7 bases lying between them. The sequenced sample was naive CD8+ T cells from blood, with Jurkat cell RNA spiked in. The subset was: FACS-sorted CD8+CD4-CCR7+CD45RA+ naive T cells. The chain couples TRBV7-9 to TRBJ1-1; a weak D match, TRBD1 (5 bases). The sequence was collected from a human donor in good health. Some libraries in this study had Jurkat cell RNA spiked in. Written as DNA, the CDR3 is TGTGCCAGCAGCTTTGACAGCAACACTGAAGCTTTCTTT. It specifies CASSFDSNTEAFF. The full variable domain, rest sourced from reference TRBV7-9 and TRBJ1-1, is DTGVSQNPRHKITKRGQNVTFRCDPISEHNRLYWYRQTLGQGPEFLTYFQNEAQLEKSRLLSDRFSAERPKGSFSTLEIQRTEQGDSAMYLCASSFDSNTEAFFGQGTRLTVV.